One TCR beta chain is described in this entry. Its antigen is not identified. This sample was taken from a study of siplizumab effects on memory and regulatory T cells. Study outcomes and limitations: A major contribution to the alloresponse seemed to be made by naive T cells, which seemed more diverse than memory cells. Assignment of a naive or memory phenotype failed for roughly 80-96% of the proliferating CD4+ or CD8+ clones.

The CDR3 is made up of 15 amino acids. V dropped 1 base and J dropped 2 bases, with 12 bases sitting between them. Germline lookup yields CDR1 SGHAT and CDR2 FQNNGV. Per individual sample, 85,000 to 100,000 TCR templates were assayed. Sequencing used immunoSEQ multiplex PCR; TCRdb keeps in-frame clones, though not all of them. The table shows roughly 62,000 clones, with 85% to 95% occurring only once. The TCR comes from a human donor in good health. This sequence joins TRBV11-2 and TRBJ2-7, with D tentatively TRBD1 or TRBD2 (5 bases each). Source material: CD8+ T cells sorted from blood. CDR3 bases: TGTGCCAGCAGCTTAGCACCGGGACCAGCCTACGAGCAGTACTTC. Its translation: CASSLAPGPAYEQYF. Variable domain in full (rest from reference TRBV11-2 and TRBJ2-7): EAGVAQSPRYKIIEKRQSVAFWCNPISGHATLYWYQQILGQGPKLLIQFQNNGVVDDSQLPKDRFSAERLKGVDSTLKIQPAKLEDSAVYLCASSLAPGPAYEQYFGPGTRLTVT.